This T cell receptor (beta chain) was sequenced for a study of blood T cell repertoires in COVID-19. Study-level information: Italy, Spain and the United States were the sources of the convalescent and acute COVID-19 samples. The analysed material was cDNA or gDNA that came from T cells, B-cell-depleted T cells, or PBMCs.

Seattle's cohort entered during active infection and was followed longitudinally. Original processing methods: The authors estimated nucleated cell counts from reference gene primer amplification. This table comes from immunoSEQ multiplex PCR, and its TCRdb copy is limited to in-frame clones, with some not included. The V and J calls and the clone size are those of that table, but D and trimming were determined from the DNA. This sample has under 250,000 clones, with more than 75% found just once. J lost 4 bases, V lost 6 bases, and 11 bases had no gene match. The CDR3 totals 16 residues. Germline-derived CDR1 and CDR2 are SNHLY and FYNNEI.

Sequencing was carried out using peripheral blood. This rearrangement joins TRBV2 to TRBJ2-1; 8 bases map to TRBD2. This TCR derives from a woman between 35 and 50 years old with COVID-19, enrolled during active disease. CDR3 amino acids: CASRARTSGLYNEQFF. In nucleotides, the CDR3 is TGTGCCAGCAGGGCTCGCACTAGCGGATTATACAATGAGCAGTTCTTC.